These 10 T cell receptor beta chains originate from one sample sequenced in a study of OX40 agonist ivuxolimab in advanced cancers. The assay was immunoSEQ multiplex PCR, and TCRdb's table has in-frame clones only and misses some. The table lists tens of thousands of clones, approximately 86% of them singletons. The sequences come from CD4+ or CD8+ T cells sorted from blood, collected in a trial of the OX40 agonist ivuxolimab. The source of these receptors is an adult with an advanced solid tumor such as melanoma, head and neck, liver or kidney cancer.

This sequence joins TRBV9 and TRBJ1-2; 9 nucleotides agree with TRBD1. V gave up 4 bases and J gave up 6 bases; unmatched junction bases: 7. The CDR3 totals 14 residues. CDR1 and CDR2 from the germline V gene are SGDLS and YYNGEE. The CDR3 sequence: CASSPLGTGNGYTF. CDR3 DNA sequence: TGTGCCAGCAGCCCACTGGGGACAGGGAATGGCTACACCTTC.

The table lists this clone with a count of one. The gene calls are TRBV27 and TRBJ2-7; tentatively, D is TRBD1 (5 bases). The CDR3 runs 13 residues. Germline CDR1 and CDR2: MNHEY and SMNVEV (reference sequence). Deletions cut 2 bases from V and 6 bases from J, with 11 bases between. CDR3 residues: CASSLKGRREQYF. CDR3 DNA sequence: TGTGCCAGCAGTTTAAAGGGGCGCCGCGAGCAGTACTTC.

This clone was seen a single time. The chain couples TRBV27 to TRBJ1-2; no reliable D call. The CDR3 consists of 14 residues. CDR1 and CDR2 (germline): MNHEY, SMNVEV (reference sequence). The V end lost 5 bases, the J end lost 2 bases, and 12 bases lay between the germline ends. CDR3 loop: CASSERRENYGYTF. In DNA form, the CDR3 reads TGTGCCAGCAGTGAAAGGAGAGAGAACTATGGCTACACCTTC.

The chain combines TRBV4-3 with TRBJ1-2; 7 bases map to TRBD1. V trimming: 0 bases; J trimming: 4 bases; junction bases outside the gene matches: 11. The CDR3 consists of 17 residues. The germline V gene encodes CDR1 LGHNA and CDR2 YSLEER. For the CDR3, the DNA is TGCGCCAGCAGCCAAGATCTCGCAGGGGGGCTTGGCTATGGCTACACCTTC. Amino acid sequence: CASSQDLAGGLGYGYTF.

The chain is built from TRBV9 and TRBJ2-1; D gene unclear. Germline CDR1 is SGDLS and CDR2 is YYNGEE. The CDR3 consists of 11 residues. V dropped 5 bases and J dropped 10 bases, with 10 bases sitting between them. CDR3 sequence reads: CASSMSGEQFF. CDR3 nucleotides: TGTGCCAGCAGTATGTCCGGGGAGCAGTTCTTC.

The rearrangement links TRBV5-1 to TRBJ2-7; D is perhaps TRBD2 (6 bases). This CDR3 is 14 amino acids long. Germline CDR1 SGHRS, CDR2 YFSETQ. V was pared by 0 bases and J by 2 bases, with 9 bases between. The CDR3, as DNA: TGCGCCAGCAGCTTGGGCTGGGGGGCCTACGAGCAGTACTTC. Translation: CASSLGWGAYEQYF.

The V call is TRBV11-2, the J call TRBJ2-7; 7 bases line up with TRBD1. With 1 base clipped from V and 3 bases from J, the junction kept 3 bases outside the gene matches. Per germline, CDR1 SGHAT and CDR2 FQNNGV. The CDR3 runs to 14 residues. DNA of the CDR3: TGTGCCAGCAGCTTAGGGGCAGGGGGCTACGAGCAGTACTTC. It codes for CASSLGAGGYEQYF.

The V gene is TRBV7-9, the J gene TRBJ1-2; perhaps TRBD1 as D (5 bases). The CDR3 consists of 14 residues. The V gene lost 5 bases and the J gene lost 4 bases, with 14 bases spanning the gap. The V gene's germline CDR1 is SEHNR and CDR2 FQNEAQ (reference sequence). The CDR3 bases are TGTGCCAGCAGCCCCCAGGGTTTTGTCTATGGCTACACCTTC. Translation: CASSPQGFVYGYTF.

CDR3 sequence: CASSPDRRGAYYEQYF. CDR3 in DNA: TGCGCCAGCAGCCCAGACAGGAGGGGGGCGTACTACGAGCAGTACTTC. The chain uses TRBV5-1 and TRBJ2-7; tentatively, D is TRBD1 or TRBD2 (6 bases each). Germline lookup yields CDR1 SGHRS and CDR2 YFSETQ. The ends were cut back, 4 bases at V and 3 bases at J, with 20 bases in the middle. CDR3 length equals 16 residues. Filled out from reference TRBV5-1 and TRBJ2-7, the complete variable domain reads KAGVTQTPRYLIKTRGQQVTLSCSPISGHRSVSWYQQTPGQGLQFLFEYFSETQRNKGNFPGRFSGRQFSNSRSEMNVSTLELGDSALYLCASSPDRRGAYYEQYFGPGTRLTVT.

This clone was picked up a small number of times. The CDR3 coding sequence is TGCGCCAGCAGCCAAGATCTCGTCAGAATGAACACTGAAGCTTTCTTT. Amino acids: CASSQDLVRMNTEAFF. The chain couples TRBV4-1 to TRBJ1-1; D uncertain. V gave up 0 bases and J gave up 0 bases, with 11 bases separating them. Germline CDR1 reads MGHRA; CDR2 reads YSYEKL. This CDR3 region has 16 residues.